Each of the 3 T cell receptor beta chains below was sequenced from the same sample in a study of blood T cells in healthy people across ages. A second PCR of 7 to 11 cycles used a sample-barcoded 5' primer and a J-beta primer mix. TCRdb fed the 5' RACE reads into MiXCR, producing one record per CDR3 protein. Found here are fewer than 750,000 distinct CDR3 sequences, around 50% of them singletons; the top ten hold 13%. The sequencing sample was made of blood. Receptors originate from a woman of 80 years or more in good health.

CDR3 in amino acids: CASSQEVTGSGANVLTF. CDR3 coding DNA: TGCGCCAGCAGCCAAGAAGTGACGGGCTCTGGGGCCAACGTCCTGACTTTC. The rearrangement links TRBV4-1 to TRBJ2-6; no reliable D call. CDR3 size: 17 residues. Germline values: CDR1 MGHRA, CDR2 YSYEKL. The V end was cut by 0 bases, the J end by 0 bases, with 9 bases between.

The chain links TRBV4-3 to TRBJ2-7; either TRBD1 or TRBD2 may supply D (7 bases each). This CDR3 region has 16 residues. Germline V gives CDR1 LGHNA, CDR2 YSLEER. V shed 0 bases and J shed 10 bases, with 22 bases lying between them. The CDR3 nucleotides read TGCGCCAGCAGCCAAGATCGGGGAGGGGGCCTTGGCGTTCAGTACTTC. This codes for CASSQDRGGGLGVQYF.

As concerns this clonotype: A single base separates this from a much larger clone, so it may be a read error. The DNA for the CDR3 is TGTGCCAGCAGCCGGACTAGCGCGTCCTACAATGAGCAGTACTTC. Its translation is CASSRTSASYNEQYF. The rearrangement uses TRBV11-1 and TRBJ2-1; 9 nucleotides align to TRBD2. The J call may be faulty, since TRBJ2-7 better matches the DNA end. Germline-derived CDR1 and CDR2 are SGHAT and FQDESV (reference sequence). The CDR3 is made up of 15 amino acids.